Presented here are 15 T cell receptor beta chains from one specimen sequenced in a study of blood T cell repertoires in COVID-19. The table came from immunoSEQ multiplex PCR; TCRdb's copy has only in-frame clones and leaves some out. Here the sample spans about 250,000 clones, 87% being singletons. The sequencing input was peripheral blood. Receptor source: a man between 18 and 35 years old with active or convalescent COVID-19.

The V and J genes are TRBV6-6 and TRBJ1-3, with 7 bases lining up with TRBD1. The germline V gene has CDR1 MNHNY and CDR2 SVGAGI (reference sequence). The CDR3 is 14 residues long. V dropped 6 bases and J dropped 7; count of bases not matched to a gene: 9. CDR3 nucleotide sequence: TGTGCCAGCAGCCAACAGGGGAGTCGGAACACCATATATTTT. Amino acid sequence: CASSQQGSRNTIYF.

V is TRBV7-8 and J is TRBJ2-7, with 7 bases aligning to TRBD2. The CDR3 totals 14 residues. Germline V gives CDR1 SGHVS, CDR2 FQNEAQ. Trimming at V came to 1 base and at J to 6 bases, leaving 6 bases not matched to a gene. The CDR3 sequence is CASSLGTSSAEQYF. In DNA form, the CDR3 reads TGTGCCAGCAGCTTAGGGACTAGTTCAGCCGAGCAGTACTTC. Variable domain in full (rest from reference TRBV7-8 and TRBJ2-7): GAGVSQSPRYKVAKRGQDVALRCDPISGHVSLFWYQQALGQGPEFLTYFQNEAQLDKSGLPSDRFFAERPEGSVSTLKIQRTQQEDSAVYLCASSLGTSSAEQYFGPGTRLTVT.

This clone was seen a few times. At one boundary the junction diverges from the germline segment, which might be a read error. The CDR3 bases are TGTGCTAGCAGCTGGGGACTAGCGCGTCTCAATGAGCAGTTCTTC. Translated, it gives CASSWGLARLNEQFF. The chain recombines TRBV7-7 with TRBJ2-1, with TRBD2 matching over 10 bases. Germline V gene lookup returns CDR1 SSHAT and CDR2 FNYEAQ (reference sequence). The CDR3 totals 15 residues. Variable domain in full (rest from reference TRBV7-7 and TRBJ2-1): GAGVSQSPRYKVTKRGQDVTLRCDPISSHATLYWYQQALGQGPEFLTYFNYEAQPDKSGLPSDRFSAERPEGSISTLTIQRTEQRDSAMYRCASSWGLARLNEQFFGPGTRLTVL.

The chain is built from TRBV3-1 (or the pseudogene TRBV3-2) and TRBJ2-1, with D maybe TRBD2 (5 bases). The CDR3 loop spans 16 amino acids. Per the germline V gene, CDR1 is LGHDT and CDR2 is YNNKEL (reference sequence). The ends were cut back, 3 bases at V and 7 bases at J, with 19 bases in the middle. The CDR3 region has the DNA TGTGCCAGCAGCCATTCCTTCGGGGTCCGAGTTAATGAGCAGTTCTTC. Translation: CASSHSFGVRVNEQFF.

The rearrangement links TRBV5-8 to TRBJ1-1; TRBD1 matches 7 bases. The V gene end was trimmed by 0 bases and the J gene end by 7 bases; junction bases not matched to a gene: 6. The CDR3 runs to 14 residues. The germline CDR1 and CDR2 sequences are SGHTS and YDEGEE. CDR3 in amino acids: CASSLDGTVVEAFF. In DNA form, the CDR3 reads TGTGCCAGCAGCTTGGATGGGACAGTCGTTGAAGCTTTCTTT.

The gene calls are TRBV7-3 and TRBJ2-7; D perhaps matches TRBD2 (6 bases). Trimming pared 0 bases from V and 0 bases from J, leaving 12 bases between. The CDR3 is 16 residues long. Germline CDR1 SGHTA, CDR2 FQGTGA. CDR3 loop: CASSLTGGIGSYEQYF. DNA of the CDR3: TGTGCCAGCAGCTTAACGGGCGGGATTGGCTCCTACGAGCAGTACTTC.

Of note for this clone: The identical CDR3 is also encoded by other nucleotide sequences in the sample. The V and J genes are TRBV19 and TRBJ1-5, with 8 bases lining up with TRBD1. CDR1 LNHDA and CDR2 SQIVND come from the germline V gene (reference sequence). J lost 4 bases, V lost 2 bases, and 13 bases had no gene match. The CDR3 runs 18 residues. CDR3: CASSIRGLGQGSNQPQHF. CDR3 DNA: TGTGCCAGTAGTATAAGGGGCCTAGGACAGGGATCGAATCAGCCCCAGCATTTT.

In this sample, this clone turned up once. The chain uses TRBV7-3 and TRBJ1-1; 8 nucleotides agree with TRBD1. Germline V gives CDR1 SGHTA, CDR2 FQGTGA. CDR3 length: 15 amino acids. The V gene end was trimmed by 4 bases and the J gene end by 4 bases; junction bases not matched to a gene: 8. The CDR3 protein is CASSSTGTGATEAFF. The CDR3 region has the DNA TGTGCCAGCAGCTCAACCGGGACAGGAGCCACTGAAGCTTTCTTT.

The genes are TRBV6-2 or TRBV6-3 and TRBJ2-4; TRBD1 agrees at 10 bases. J lost 2 bases, V lost 5 bases, and 9 bases had no gene match. Germline V gives CDR1 MNHEY, CDR2 SVGEGT. The CDR3 is 17 residues long. In DNA, the CDR3 is TGTGCCAGCAGTAACCTCCGGACAGGGGGATCCAAAAACATTCAGTACTTC. It encodes CASSNLRTGGSKNIQYF.

V and J are TRBV4-3 and TRBJ1-2; D not resolved. Germline lookup yields CDR1 LGHNA and CDR2 YSLEER. The CDR3 extends over 17 amino acids. V shed 3 bases and J shed 0 bases, with 17 bases lying between them. The CDR3 sequence is CASSQTPLGATNYGYTF. DNA for the CDR3: TGCGCCAGCAGCCAGACCCCGCTGGGAGCCACTAACTATGGCTACACCTTC.

The chain uses TRBV11-1 and TRBJ2-5; maybe TRBD2 (6 bases). Trimming left V 1 base short and J 1 base short, with 10 bases between. The germline V gene has CDR1 SGHAT and CDR2 FQDESV (reference sequence). The CDR3 runs 15 residues. The CDR3 DNA is TGTGCCAGCAGCTTAGACGGGGGACCCCAAGAGACCCAGTACTTC. Its translation: CASSLDGGPQETQYF.

Details on this clone: A junction end diverges from the germline sequence, so it may reflect a read error. For the CDR3, the DNA is TGTGCTAGCAGCTTGCGACTAGCGGGAGTTAATGAGCAGTTCTTC. It encodes CASSLRLAGVNEQFF. The V gene is TRBV7-7, the J gene TRBJ2-1; 12 bases are shared with TRBD2. Germline V gene data show CDR1 as SSHAT and CDR2 as FNYEAQ (reference sequence). This CDR3 is built from 15 residues.

This clone was counted only a few times. The J gene is TRBJ1-6, the V gene TRBV5-1; D is ambiguous. The V end was cut by 2 bases, the J end by 10 bases, with 10 bases between. This CDR3 has 13 amino acids. Per germline, CDR1 SGHRS and CDR2 YFSETQ. The CDR3 bases are TGCGCCAGCAGCTTAATCGCCGGGTCACCCCTCCACTTT. As protein: CASSLIAGSPLHF.

The chain recombines TRBV7-9 with TRBJ1-4, with D possibly being TRBD1 (5 bases). Trimming stripped 0 bases from V and 7 bases from J, with 12 bases between. The CDR3 sequence is 15 residues long. CDR1 SEHNR and CDR2 FQNEAQ come from the germline V gene (reference sequence). The CDR3 spells CASSLAQGWTEKLFF. The DNA of the CDR3 is TGTGCCAGCAGCTTAGCGCAGGGTTGGACTGAAAAACTGTTTTTT.

V usage is TRBV15 and J usage is TRBJ1-1, with D unclear. The CDR3 spans 14 residues. CDR1 and CDR2 from the germline V gene are LNHNV and YYDKDF (reference sequence). Trimming shortened V by 0 bases and J by 5 bases, and 10 bases separated the two germline ends. CDR3 loop: CATSRDQRATEAFF. CDR3 DNA: TGTGCCACCAGCAGAGATCAGCGGGCGACTGAAGCTTTCTTT.